This T cell receptor beta chain was observed in a study of blood T cell repertoires in COVID-19. Across the study: The United States, Italy and Spain were the sources of the acute and convalescent COVID-19 samples. PBMCs, B-cell-depleted T cells, or T cells provided the cDNA or gDNA that made up the material.

Authors' methods: Estimates of nucleated cell counts were drawn from the amplification of reference gene primers. The protocol was immunoSEQ multiplex PCR, while the TCRdb copy is restricted to in-frame clones and leaves out a portion. That table is the source of V, J and clone size, and D and trimming were worked out from the DNA. Of 400,000 to 550,000 clones listed, roughly 89% are singletons. V dropped 5 bases and J dropped 3; count of bases not matched to a gene: 9. This CDR3 has 16 residues. Germline-derived CDR1 and CDR2 are SEHNR and FQNEAQ (reference sequence). The rearrangement joins TRBV7-9 to TRBJ2-7; 11 bases fit TRBD1. The sequenced material came from peripheral blood. This receptor was taken from a woman aged 30 to 39 with acute or convalescent COVID-19. The CDR3 coding sequence is TGTGCCAGCAGCCCCTTCCCGGGACAGGGGGTCTACGAGCAGTACTTC. Protein sequence: CASSPFPGQGVYEQYF.